One sample yielded the 17 T cell receptor beta chains listed below, sequenced in a study of cytotoxic CD8 clonotypes in ibrutinib-treated CLL. This table comes from immunoSEQ multiplex PCR, and its TCRdb copy is limited to in-frame clones, with some not included. The sample yields 150,000 or so clones, about 84% seen once. The sequences come from PBMCs, collected after 36 months of ibrutinib treatment. Receptor source: a human donor with chronic lymphocytic leukemia.

The genes are TRBV7-8 and TRBJ1-4; 8 bases are a match to TRBD1. Germline assignment: CDR1 SGHVS and CDR2 FQNEAQ. This CDR3 is 15 amino acids long. The V segment lost 6 bases and the J segment 7 bases; nucleotides outside the gene matches: 10. The CDR3 loop reads CASSTRRGPGEKLFF. The DNA of the CDR3 is TGTGCCAGCAGTACACGCAGGGGGCCGGGTGAAAAACTGTTTTTT.

The chain couples TRBV18 to TRBJ2-2; D remains ambiguous. The V end was cut by 2 bases, the J end by 4 bases, with 11 bases between. The CDR3 contains 15 residues. Germline CDR1 and CDR2: KGHSH and LQKENI. The CDR3 DNA is TGTGCCAGCTCACCAATGGCAGGAACCACCGGGGAGCTGTTTTTT. Encoded protein: CASSPMAGTTGELFF.

The gene calls are TRBV18 and TRBJ2-1; D assignment may be TRBD1 or TRBD2 (6 bases each). Deletions cut 4 bases from V and 7 bases from J, with 14 bases between. The CDR3 loop spans 14 amino acids. Per germline, CDR1 KGHSH and CDR2 LQKENI. The CDR3: CASSQIGGENEQFF. In DNA form, the CDR3 reads TGTGCCAGCTCACAAATCGGGGGCGAGAATGAGCAGTTCTTC.

The chain links TRBV6-1 to TRBJ2-7; D possibly corresponds to TRBD1 (5 bases). The germline V gene has CDR1 MNHNS and CDR2 SASEGT. Trimming shortened V by 0 bases and J by 0 bases, and 9 bases separated the two germline ends. The CDR3 spans 15 residues. The CDR3, as DNA: TGTGCCAGCAGTGAAGCGGGGCTGCTCTCCTACGAGCAGTACTTC. It translates to CASSEAGLLSYEQYF.

In its sample, this clone was seen a few times. The chain combines TRBV4-1 with TRBJ1-3, with D hard to call. This CDR3 is 16 amino acids long. Germline loops: CDR1 MGHRA, CDR2 YSYEKL. V dropped 3 bases and J dropped 9 bases, with 21 bases sitting between them. CDR3 nucleotides: TGCGCCAGCAGCCAGGGTACAGCCCCCCGAATCAGCACCATATATTTT. Translating gives CASSQGTAPRISTIYF.

The chain links TRBV14 to TRBJ1-2; D call uncertain. From germline, CDR1 is SGHDN and CDR2 FVKESK. V lost 4 bases and J 4 bases, leaving 16 bases between the germline ends. The CDR3 runs to 15 residues. The CDR3 protein is CASSPPRYWSYGYTF. In DNA form, the CDR3 reads TGTGCCAGCAGCCCACCAAGATATTGGTCCTATGGCTACACCTTC.

This chain links TRBV2 with TRBJ1-2, with 8 bases aligning to TRBD1. Germline V gene sequence: CDR1 SNHLY, CDR2 FYNNEI. V gave up 6 bases and J gave up 9 bases; unmatched junction bases: 9. This CDR3 spans 13 amino acids. Here the CDR3 reads CASSTGRDRSYTF. The DNA of the CDR3 is TGTGCCAGCAGCACGGGCCGGGACAGGAGCTACACCTTC.

The rearrangement joins TRBV6-6 to TRBJ2-3; 9 nucleotides agree with TRBD2. CDR1 and CDR2 from the germline V gene are MNHNY and SVGAGI (reference sequence). Trimming took 7 bases from V and 3 from J; bases not matched to a gene: 5. The CDR3 totals 14 residues. CDR3 protein: CASTAGLATDTQYF. CDR3 DNA sequence: TGTGCCAGCACCGCAGGACTAGCGACAGATACGCAGTATTTT.

V gene TRBV19 combines with J gene TRBJ2-1, with TRBD2 matching 11 bases. The germline V gene encodes CDR1 LNHDA and CDR2 SQIVND (reference sequence). The CDR3 has 16 residues. Trimming cost V 4 bases and J 8 bases; bases outside gene matches: 10. The CDR3 DNA is TGTGCCAGTAGTAAGCAACTAGCGGGAGTTTCTTATGAGCAGTTCTTC. Translated: CASSKQLAGVSYEQFF.

This clone has a single count. This sequence joins TRBV11-2 and TRBJ2-6, with TRBD1 identical over 12 bases. The germline CDR1 and CDR2 sequences are SGHAT and FQNNGV. J gave up 3 bases and V 6 bases, and 12 bases lay outside the gene matches. The CDR3 is made up of 19 amino acids. The CDR3 region has the DNA TGTGCCAGCAGTCCAACCCCGGGACAGGGGGCTTATGGGGCCAACGTCCTGACTTTC. This translates into CASSPTPGQGAYGANVLTF.

This rearrangement joins TRBV25-1 to TRBJ1-6; no reliable D call. CDR1 is MGHDK and CDR2 is SYGVNS in the germline V gene. This CDR3 has 15 amino acids. Between the trimmed V and J ends, which lost 3 bases and 7 bases, there was a span of 13 bases. DNA of the CDR3: TGTGCCAGCAGTGACCCACGGGGATCGAATTCACCCCTCCACTTT. Residues: CASSDPRGSNSPLHF. Supplemented by reference TRBV25-1 and TRBJ1-6, the full variable domain reads EADIYQTPRYLVIGTGKKITLECSQTMGHDKMYWYQQDPGMELHLIHYSYGVNSTEKGDLSSESTVSRIRTEHFPLTLESARPSHTSQYLCASSDPRGSNSPLHFGNGTRLTVT.

V usage is TRBV11-3 and J usage is TRBJ2-2, with a tentative D call TRBD1 (6 bases). The germline gives CDR1 SGHNT, CDR2 YENEEA. The CDR3 runs 16 residues. V shed 5 bases and J shed 1 base, with 14 bases lying between them. CDR3: CASSLAGDGNTGELFF. The CDR3 nucleotides read TGTGCCAGCAGCCTCGCAGGGGACGGGAACACCGGGGAGCTGTTTTTT.

The chain couples TRBV4-1 to TRBJ1-1, with D possibly TRBD1 on 6 matching bases. This CDR3 is 12 amino acids long. Germline CDR1 MGHRA, CDR2 YSYEKL. Trimming took 5 bases from V and 6 from J, leaving 10 bases between them. CDR3 nucleotide sequence: TGCGCCAGCAGCATACAGGGTTCTGAAGCTTTCTTT. The encoded protein is CASSIQGSEAFF.

The chain is built from TRBV28 and TRBJ2-7; 9 bases line up with TRBD1. This CDR3 is 15 amino acids long. In germline, CDR1 is MDHEN, CDR2 SYDVKM. The J segment lost 2 bases and the V segment lost 2 bases, leaving 4 bases of the junction unmatched. The DNA for the CDR3 is TGTGCCAGCAGTTTAGGAGGGACAGGGCCCTACGAGCAGTACTTC. This encodes CASSLGGTGPYEQYF.

V usage is TRBV5-4 and J usage is TRBJ2-2; D is unresolved. The CDR3 spans 12 residues. Germline loops: CDR1 SGHNT, CDR2 YYREEE (reference sequence). With 7 bases removed from V and 1 base from J, the gap between germline ends came to 5 bases. CDR3 residues: CASGRNTGELFF. The DNA for the CDR3 is TGTGCCAGCGGCAGGAACACCGGGGAGCTGTTTTTT.

This chain links TRBV7-9 with TRBJ2-5; no reliable D call. Per the germline V gene, CDR1 is SEHNR and CDR2 is FQNEAQ (reference sequence). The CDR3 spans 16 residues. V was clipped by 5 bases and J by 2 bases, with 18 bases between them. The CDR3 DNA reads as TGTGCCAGCAGCCCCGGGTTGACGAGCCTTCAAGAGACCCAGTACTTC. Its protein is CASSPGLTSLQETQYF.

The chain uses TRBV28 and TRBJ2-7; 9 bases map to TRBD1. In germline, CDR1 is MDHEN, CDR2 SYDVKM. V lost 5 bases and J lost 3; bases outside the gene matches: 5. The CDR3 totals 14 residues. Written as DNA, the CDR3 is TGTGCCAGCAGTCTATACAGGGGGCACTACGAGCAGTACTTC. Translating gives CASSLYRGHYEQYF.